These T cell receptor beta chains were read from a single sample in a study of cytomegalovirus exposure and HLA in healthy donors. Some clones are missing from TCRdb's copy, which holds only in-frame ones; the method was immunoSEQ multiplex PCR. The sample has roughly 88,000 clones; the top ten hold less than 20%. Sequencing was carried out using PBMCs. The source of these receptors is a man in his forties or fifties in good health and CMV-seropositive. Each CDR3 is given with its conserved first and last residue. The order of the fields is V gene, D gene, J gene, CDR3 protein, CDR3 DNA. A D gene is named only where the DNA matches it firmly.

>TRBV7-9|TRBD2|TRBJ2-1
CASSHGLAGTYNEQFF
TGTGCCAGCAGCCACGGACTAGCGGGGACATACAATGAGCAGTTCTTC
>TRBV7-7|TRBD1|TRBJ2-5
CASSLGTGKLHTQYF
TGTGCTAGCAGCTTAGGGACAGGGAAACTTCACACCCAGTACTTC
>TRBV7-3|.|TRBJ2-3
CASKGGTSTDTQYF
TGTGCCAGCAAGGGCGGGACGAGCACAGATACGCAGTATTTT
>TRBV28|.|TRBJ1-5
CASSSMNAGSQHF
TGTGCCAGCAGTTCAATGAATGCGGGGTCCCAGCATTTT
>TRBV6-1|.|TRBJ2-7
CASRTEAYEQYF
TGTGCCAGCAGGACAGAAGCCTACGAGCAGTACTTC
>TRBV10-3|TRBD1|TRBJ1-5
CATTGQGNQPQHF
TGTGCCACCACCGGACAGGGGAATCAGCCCCAGCATTTT
>TRBV30|TRBD2|TRBJ2-1
CAWTGWASGHNEQFF
TGTGCCTGGACGGGTTGGGCTAGCGGGCACAATGAGCAGTTCTTC
>TRBV5-5|TRBD1|TRBJ1-5
CASSSIPDRAASQPQHF
TGTGCCAGCAGCAGCATTCCCGACAGGGCAGCGAGCCAGCCCCAGCATTTT
>TRBV2|.|TRBJ1-5
CASSEQGVRQPQHF
TGTGCCAGCAGTGAACAAGGGGTTAGGCAGCCCCAGCATTTT
>TRBV9|.|TRBJ2-1
CASSVEGGNIYNEQFF
TGTGCCAGCAGCGTAGAAGGCGGGAACATCTACAATGAGCAGTTCTTC
>TRBV19|.|TRBJ1-2
CATTDSRDGYTF
TGTGCCACCACTGACAGTAGAGATGGCTACACCTTC
>TRBV9|TRBD2|TRBJ2-1
CASSVVTSGRALNEQFF
TGTGCCAGCAGCGTAGTAACTAGCGGGAGGGCCCTTAATGAGCAGTTCTTC
>TRBV6-4|.|TRBJ1-1
CASIHRANTEAFF
TGTGCCAGCATACACAGGGCGAACACTGAAGCTTTCTTT
>TRBV28|.|TRBJ2-7
CASSSSTRSRLEQYF
TGTGCCAGCAGTTCCTCGACTAGATCACGGCTCGAGCAGTACTTC
>TRBV6-1|.|TRBJ2-7
CASITGSDNEQYF
TGTGCCAGCATTACGGGGTCAGATAACGAGCAGTACTTC
>TRBV6-6|TRBD2|TRBJ2-1
CASTLGLADYNEQFF
TGTGCCAGCACCCTAGGACTAGCGGACTACAATGAGCAGTTCTTC
>TRBV2|.|TRBJ1-3
CASKRGREDTIYF
TGTGCCAGCAAGAGGGGGAGGGAGGACACCATATATTTT
>TRBV7-9|.|TRBJ1-2
CASTPRANYGYTF
TGTGCCAGCACTCCGCGGGCGAACTATGGCTACACCTTC
>TRBV7-7|.|TRBJ2-2
CASSMTVNTGELFF
TGTGCTAGCAGCATGACAGTGAACACCGGGGAGCTGTTTTTT
>TRBV10-3|TRBD1|TRBJ2-7
CAIKGQGASYEQYF
TGTGCCATTAAAGGACAGGGGGCTTCCTACGAGCAGTACTTC
>TRBV7-6|.|TRBJ1-2
CASSPGERGYTF
TGTGCCAGCAGCCCTGGGGAGCGGGGCTACACCTTC
>TRBV11-2|.|TRBJ1-1
CASSPSENTEAFF
TGTGCCAGCAGCCCCTCAGAGAACACTGAAGCTTTCTTT